What follows is one T cell receptor (beta chain) and its context. Its cognate antigen is unknown. The data are from a study of cytomegalovirus exposure and HLA in healthy donors. Germline V gene sequence: CDR1 SGHDT, CDR2 YYEEEE. CDR3 length equals 15 residues. V dropped 2 bases and J dropped 3 bases, with 12 bases sitting between them. Whole-study findings and limits: TCR beta sequences reportedly predicted the HLA-A and HLA-B alleles of most subjects accurately. There were some V segments, including TRBV6-2 and TRBV6-3, excluded as indistinguishable. Compared with the approximately 670-donor mean, an Asian-associated ancestry cluster reportedly had fewer N-insertions, according to a later analysis. Previous analysis showed most TCR beta V segments were productive about 87% or about 30% of the time.

This PCR relied on a set of 60 Vbeta primers and 13 Jbeta primers. Some clones are missing from TCRdb's copy, which holds only in-frame ones; the method was immunoSEQ multiplex PCR. The sample table sets out 150,000 to 200,000 clones. The TCR sequence derives from a woman between 18 and 30 years old in good health and CMV-seropositive. Sequences were obtained from PBMCs. This chain links TRBV5-6 with TRBJ2-1; D gene unclear. The CDR3: CASSFGTTLYNEQFF. CDR3 sequence (DNA): TGTGCCAGCAGCTTCGGAACTACCCTCTACAATGAGCAGTTCTTC.